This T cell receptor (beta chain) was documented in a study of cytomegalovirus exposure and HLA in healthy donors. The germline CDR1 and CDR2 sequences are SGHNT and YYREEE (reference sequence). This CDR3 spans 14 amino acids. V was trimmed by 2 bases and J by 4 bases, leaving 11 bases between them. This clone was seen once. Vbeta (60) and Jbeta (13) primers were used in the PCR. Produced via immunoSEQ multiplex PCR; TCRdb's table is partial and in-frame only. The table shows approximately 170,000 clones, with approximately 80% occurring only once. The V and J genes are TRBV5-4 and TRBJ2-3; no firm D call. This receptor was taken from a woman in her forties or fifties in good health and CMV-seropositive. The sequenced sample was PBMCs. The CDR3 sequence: CASSLGEAADTQYF. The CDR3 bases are TGTGCCAGCAGCTTAGGTGAGGCCGCAGATACGCAGTATTTT.